This T cell receptor beta chain originates from a study of shared clonotypes between healthy human individuals. Study summary: Donor composition was a couple of women and a few men, aged 18 to 49.

The germline V gene encodes CDR1 SGHRS and CDR2 YFSETQ. The V and J ends lost 4 bases and 3 bases, in that order; junction bases with no gene match: 4. The CDR3 is made up of 15 amino acids. Original data processing: ImmunoSEQ only sent back junction sequences with no quality scores, so filtering was done differently. Produced via immunoSEQ multiplex PCR; TCRdb's table is partial and in-frame only. That table is the source of V, J and clone size, and D and trimming were worked out from the DNA. The sample records 2,500,000 or so clones, more than 80% being singletons. Material for sequencing was naive CD4+ T cells sorted from blood. Documented subset: CD45RA+ positively selected. The rearrangement links TRBV5-1 to TRBJ2-6; 7 positions match TRBD1. The sequence was collected from a man younger than 30 in good health. In DNA, the CDR3 is TGCGCCAGCAGCACCCGGACAGGTGGGGCCAACGTCCTGACTTTC. This encodes CASSTRTGGANVLTF.